This T cell receptor beta chain was sequenced for a study of blood T cell repertoires in COVID-19. Turning to the study itself: Spain, Italy and the United States supplied samples that represented acute and convalescent COVID-19.

Per the original data handling: Reference gene primer amplification in the assay estimated nucleated cell counts. The protocol was immunoSEQ multiplex PCR, while the TCRdb copy is restricted to in-frame clones and leaves out a portion. That table furnishes V, J and clone size, whereas the DNA furnished D and trimming. Found here are 200,000 to 250,000 clones, more than 85% of them singletons; the top ten hold more than 0.7%. Seattle patient enrollment occurred during active infection, with longitudinal follow-up thereafter. CDR1 and CDR2 from the germline V gene are MNHEY and SVGAGI. V was clipped by 7 bases and J by 2 bases, with 14 bases between them. This CDR3 is 14 amino acids long.

The receptor's source is a man aged 55 to 70 with COVID-19, enrolled during active disease. This rearrangement joins TRBV6-5 to TRBJ1-2; D remains ambiguous. The sample taken for sequencing was peripheral blood. The CDR3 region is CASKAGRSNYGYTF. The CDR3 region has the DNA TGTGCCAGCAAAGCAGGCAGGTCAAACTATGGCTACACCTTC.